A selection of T cell receptor beta chains follows, all from one sample in a study of T cell repertoires in cytomegalovirus infection. TCRdb re-analysed the reads in MiXCR, keeping a single row per CDR3 protein. Here the sample spans 100,000 to 150,000 distinct CDR3 sequences, approximately 9.2% being singletons. Sequencing input: PBMCs. The origin of the receptors is a human donor in good health (CMV status not recorded). Some clones in this sample may be carry-over from other donors' samples. Each CDR3 is given without its conserved first and last residue. The order of the fields is J gene, V gene, CDR3 protein.

>TRBJ2-7|TRBV20-1
SASKAGGVEQY
>TRBJ1-4|TRBV12-3/TRBV12-4
ASSLERAPNEKLF
>TRBJ1-2|TRBV4-2
ASSQPFQGQGGDGYT
>TRBJ1-1|TRBV2
ASRLRGTEAF
>TRBJ2-1|TRBV28
ASSRAGQIKHEQF
>TRBJ1-1|TRBV29-1
SVDPGSAEAF
>TRBJ2-3|TRBV5-4
ASSEWQADTQY
>TRBJ2-2|TRBV25-1
ASSAAATGSGELF
>TRBJ1-4|TRBV7-2
ASSLDLGFNEKLF
>TRBJ1-6|TRBV7-8
ASSPGGQNSPLH
>TRBJ2-1|TRBV28
ASSYRTYNEQF
>TRBJ2-2|TRBV5-4
ASSSTGGVTGELF
>TRBJ1-2|TRBV7-2
ASSLAPGQGLNGYT
>TRBJ1-6|TRBV20-1
SARDIGNSPLH
>TRBJ2-4|TRBV20-1
SALDRGLAKNIQY
>TRBJ2-7|TRBV6-5
ASSYDRDRVYEQY
>TRBJ1-1|TRBV5-6
ASSSGQAWNTEAF
>TRBJ2-1|TRBV14
ASSQDPSRGGAYEQF
>TRBJ2-7|TRBV14
ASSQILFEQY
>TRBJ1-2|TRBV29-1
SDWTADLYGYT
>TRBJ1-5|TRBV7-8
ASSPGWGAAQPQH
>TRBJ2-3|TRBV7-2
ASSLSPGLAGDTQY
>TRBJ2-1|TRBV20-1
SAPPDYYNEQF
>TRBJ2-7|TRBV12-3/TRBV12-4
ASSLIGTGHYEQY
>TRBJ2-3|TRBV7-2
ASSLALRGGGSDTQY
>TRBJ2-3|TRBV5-1
ASSLEPQRANTDTQY
>TRBJ1-1|TRBV2
ASTSPGQGGAF
>TRBJ2-1|TRBV20-1
SAVAGGQHEQF
>TRBJ1-3|TRBV6-5
ASRKGGSSGNTIY
>TRBJ2-4|TRBV3-1
ASSPKSGGTVY
>TRBJ2-5|TRBV28
ASRPNRGGETQY
>TRBJ2-3|TRBV25-1
ASSESPRGGRTDTQY
>TRBJ2-2|TRBV29-1
SVEVTGELF
>TRBJ1-1|TRBV27
ASSFQGSAMNTEAF